A selection of T cell receptor beta chains follows, all from one sample in a study of blood T cell repertoires in COVID-19. The repertoire was sequenced with immunoSEQ multiplex PCR; TCRdb's copy has only in-frame clones and lacks some. Of roughly 100,000 clones in the sample, 90% to 95% are singletons; the top ten hold about 1.8%. The specimen was peripheral blood. These receptors were obtained from a human donor with active COVID-19. The donor label of this sample is uncertain. Each CDR3 is given with its conserved first and last residue. D genes are given only for firm matches. Clone size is shown for a subset of rows, as once, few, many or a class of expanded clone.

V,J,size,D,CDR3,DNA
TRBV4-3,TRBJ1-1,once,-,CASSQDSTGLNTEAFF,TGCGCCAGCAGCCAAGATTCAACAGGATTGAACACTGAAGCTTTCTTT
TRBV27,TRBJ1-5,-,TRBD1,CASSLPDRGRTQPQHF,TGTGCCAGCAGTCTGCCGGACAGGGGAAGGACGCAGCCCCAGCATTTT
TRBV5-1,TRBJ1-1,-,-,CASSLGEGNTEAFF,TGCGCCAGCAGCTTGGGGGAGGGGAACACTGAAGCTTTCTTT
TRBV10-3,TRBJ1-6,-,-,CAISATVVSDNSPLHF,TGTGCCATCAGTGCGACAGTCGTCAGTGATAATTCACCCCTCCACTTT
TRBV6-5,TRBJ1-3,-,TRBD1,CASSYWGTDGNTIYF,TGTGCCAGCAGTTACTGGGGGACAGACGGAAACACCATATATTTT
TRBV9,TRBJ2-1,-,TRBD2,CASSGRGRGHNEQFF,TGTGCCAGCAGCGGCCGGGGGAGGGGACACAATGAGCAGTTCTTC
TRBV6-5,TRBJ1-5,-,TRBD1,CASSSGQGDQPQHF,TGTGCCAGCAGTTCTGGACAGGGGGATCAGCCCCAGCATTTT
TRBV19,TRBJ1-5,-,-,CASSTGGQPQHF,TGTGCCAGTAGTACGGGAGGACAGCCCCAGCATTTT
TRBV9,TRBJ1-2,-,TRBD1,CASSVRWDRLNYGYTF,TGTGCCAGCAGCGTACGCTGGGACAGACTAAACTATGGCTACACCTTC
TRBV11-3,TRBJ1-2,-,-,CASSPKDSIHGYTF,TGTGCCAGCAGCCCTAAGGACAGTATCCATGGCTACACCTTC
TRBV5-6,TRBJ1-5,-,TRBD1,CASSLRDRVGPHNQPQHF,TGTGCCAGCAGCTTGCGGGACAGGGTCGGGCCCCACAATCAGCCCCAGCATTTT
TRBV11-1,TRBJ1-1,-,TRBD1,CASRGTGHTEAFF,TGTGCCAGCAGAGGGACAGGGCACACTGAAGCTTTCTTT
TRBV7-2,TRBJ2-1,medium-sized,TRBD2,CASSSPRRGDEQFF,TGTGCCAGCAGCTCCCCCAGGCGGGGGGATGAGCAGTTCTTC
TRBV6-5,TRBJ1-2,-,TRBD1,CASRPAGTGSYGYTF,TGTGCCAGCCGTCCTGCCGGGACAGGGAGTTATGGCTACACCTTC
TRBV18,TRBJ2-7,once,TRBD2,CASSGLAGGDSYEQYF,TGTGCCAGCTCCGGACTAGCGGGGGGGGACTCCTACGAGCAGTACTTC
TRBV18,TRBJ2-3,-,-,CASSSSEGAGIDTQYF,TGTGCCAGCTCATCATCGGAGGGGGCCGGGATAGATACGCAGTATTTT
TRBV30,TRBJ2-3,-,TRBD2,CAWSLAGDTDTQYF,TGTGCCTGGAGTCTAGCGGGGGATACAGATACGCAGTATTTT
TRBV18,TRBJ1-2,-,TRBD1,CASSPLPGQGANYGYTF,TGTGCCAGCTCACCTTTACCGGGACAGGGGGCGAACTATGGCTACACCTTC
TRBV6-2/TRBV6-3,TRBJ1-1,-,-,CASSADWNTEAFF,TGTGCCAGCAGTGCGGACTGGAACACTGAAGCTTTCTTT
TRBV3-1/TRBV3-2,TRBJ2-5,-,TRBD2,CASSPYRLAGKETQYF,TGTGCCAGCAGCCCCTATAGACTAGCGGGGAAGGAGACCCAGTACTTC
TRBV9,TRBJ1-1,-,-,CASSTPLGQVNTEAFF,TGTGCCAGCAGCACACCCCTTGGACAAGTGAACACTGAAGCTTTCTTT
TRBV6-5,TRBJ2-2,-,TRBD2,CASKGSGGDTGELFF,TGTGCCAGCAAGGGTAGCGGGGGGGACACCGGGGAGCTGTTTTTT
TRBV5-6,TRBJ2-1,-,TRBD2,CASSPGRLAGEDNEQFF,TGTGCCAGCAGCCCCGGGCGACTAGCGGGGGAAGACAATGAGCAGTTCTTC
TRBV7-9,TRBJ2-5,-,-,CASSLGVYREETQYF,TGTGCCAGCAGCTTAGGAGTATACAGGGAAGAGACCCAGTACTTC
TRBV2,TRBJ2-5,-,-,CAGSGGETQYF,TGTGCTGGTTCCGGGGGAGAGACCCAGTACTTC
TRBV5-1,TRBJ1-2,once,-,CASSLDQSAPFYGYTF,TGCGCCAGCAGCTTGGATCAGTCCGCCCCATTCTATGGCTACACCTTC
TRBV2,TRBJ1-5,few,-,CASSTTRGPNQPQHF,TGTGCCAGCAGTACCACGAGAGGGCCCAATCAGCCCCAGCATTTT
TRBV11-2,TRBJ2-5,-,-,CASSLTRERETQYF,TGTGCCAGCAGCTTAACGAGGGAACGGGAGACCCAGTACTTC
TRBV5-6,TRBJ2-1,few,TRBD1,CASSLRTGAINEQFF,TGTGCCAGCAGCTTGAGGACAGGGGCTATCAATGAGCAGTTCTTC
TRBV29-1,TRBJ2-5,-,TRBD1,CSAGAGTGRETQYF,TGCAGCGCGGGGGCCGGGACAGGGCGGGAGACCCAGTACTTC
TRBV11-2,TRBJ2-5,-,TRBD2,CASSLAGGAETQYF,TGTGCCAGCAGCTTAGCGGGGGGAGCGGAGACCCAGTACTTC
TRBV9,TRBJ2-5,-,TRBD2,CASSVGLAGPQETQYF,TGTGCCAGCAGCGTAGGACTAGCGGGCCCCCAAGAGACCCAGTACTTC
TRBV5-5,TRBJ1-6,-,-,CASSLVRGWDSPLHF,TGTGCCAGCAGCTTGGTTAGGGGGTGGGATTCACCCCTCCACTTT
TRBV6-5,TRBJ1-4,-,-,CASSYYYSTVNEKLFF,TGTGCCAGCAGTTACTACTACTCGACAGTTAATGAAAAACTGTTTTTT
TRBV6-6,TRBJ2-3,once,TRBD2,CASSTLGGDTQYF,TGTGCCAGCAGCACATTGGGGGGGGATACGCAGTATTTT
TRBV6-5,TRBJ2-1,-,-,CASSYRGRKFF,TGTGCCAGCAGTTACAGGGGCAGAAAGTTCTTC
TRBV7-2,TRBJ1-1,few,-,CASSLARLIMNTEAFF,TGTGCCAGCAGCTTAGCCCGGTTGATAATGAACACTGAAGCTTTCTTT
TRBV9,TRBJ2-1,-,-,CASSSDGYLEQFF,TGTGCCAGCAGCTCAGACGGGTACCTCGAGCAGTTCTTC
TRBV2,TRBJ1-2,-,-,CASTIRGDYGYTF,TGTGCCAGCACTATCCGGGGGGACTATGGCTACACCTTC
TRBV3-1/TRBV3-2,TRBJ2-2,few,-,CASSLKLGRGELFF,TGTGCCAGCAGCCTAAAACTCGGTCGGGGGGAGCTGTTTTTT
TRBV11-1,TRBJ2-1,-,-,CASSWRWGLGYEQFF,TGTGCCAGCAGCTGGAGGTGGGGACTTGGCTATGAGCAGTTCTTC
TRBV3-1/TRBV3-2,TRBJ1-3,-,-,CASSQGYGSGNTIYF,TGTGCCAGCAGCCAAGGTTACGGCTCTGGAAACACCATATATTTT
TRBV18,TRBJ1-3,-,-,CASSPNADSPSGNTIYF,TGTGCCAGCTCACCAAATGCTGATAGTCCCTCTGGAAACACCATATATTTT
TRBV6-5,TRBJ1-1,-,-,CASSYNRGDTEAFF,TGTGCCAGCAGTTACAACCGGGGGGACACTGAAGCTTTCTTT
TRBV6-5,TRBJ1-1,few,TRBD1,CASSPGDRGAEAFF,TGTGCCAGCTCTCCGGGGGACAGGGGCGCTGAAGCTTTCTTT
TRBV7-8,TRBJ2-1,once,-,CASSLRGSPAEQFF,TGTGCCAGCAGCCTGAGAGGCTCTCCGGCCGAGCAGTTCTTC
TRBV11-3,TRBJ2-1,-,TRBD2,CASSLDGGGAGEQFF,TGTGCCAGCAGCTTAGACGGCGGGGGGGCTGGTGAGCAGTTCTTC
TRBV27,TRBJ1-4,-,-,CASSTHFATNEKLFF,TGTGCCAGCAGCACTCATTTTGCAACTAATGAAAAACTGTTTTTT
TRBV7-6,TRBJ2-3,once,-,CASSLAMSGADTQYF,TGTGCCAGCAGCCTAGCAATGTCGGGGGCAGATACGCAGTATTTT
TRBV18,TRBJ2-3,-,TRBD1,CASSKTGAPSTDTQYF,TGTGCCAGCTCAAAGACAGGGGCGCCCAGCACAGATACGCAGTATTTT
TRBV7-3,TRBJ2-3,-,TRBD1,CASSLHRGVRDTQYF,TGTGCCAGCAGCTTACACAGGGGGGTGAGGGATACGCAGTATTTT
TRBV3-1/TRBV3-2,TRBJ2-3,-,-,CASSPRDTDTQYF,TGTGCCAGCAGCCCCCGGGACACAGATACGCAGTATTTT
TRBV12-5,TRBJ1-1,-,TRBD1,CASGSMLERDREKSTEAFF,TGTGCTAGTGGTTCCATGCTGGAAAGGGACAGGGAGAAGAGCACTGAAGCTTTCTTT
TRBV2,TRBJ2-7,-,-,CASSIPDRNYEQYF,TGTGCCAGCAGTATTCCCGACAGGAACTACGAGCAGTACTTC
TRBV24-1,TRBJ2-5,-,TRBD2,CATSDHAGGQETQYF,TGTGCCACCAGTGATCACGCGGGGGGCCAAGAGACCCAGTACTTC
TRBV10-1,TRBJ2-1,-,TRBD2,CASSPGTSGGASYNEQFF,TGCGCCAGCAGCCCCGGGACTAGCGGGGGGGCCTCATACAATGAGCAGTTCTTC
TRBV6-4,TRBJ2-3,-,-,CASSDRPGGTDTQYF,TGTGCCAGCAGTGACCGCCCAGGAGGGACAGATACGCAGTATTTT
TRBV15,TRBJ2-5,-,TRBD2,CATSSFRTSGGEGIETQYF,TGTGCCACCAGCAGTTTTCGGACTAGCGGGGGGGAAGGTATCGAGACCCAGTACTTC
TRBV5-1,TRBJ2-3,-,-,CASSLGSGLTDTQYF,TGCGCCAGCAGCTTAGGTTCAGGGCTCACAGATACGCAGTATTTT